Described below is a single TCR beta chain sequence and its context. The sample originates from a study of blood T cell repertoires in COVID-19. Germline-derived CDR1 and CDR2 are LGHNA and YSLEER. Trimming shortened V by 4 bases and J by 5 bases, and 14 bases separated the two germline ends. The CDR3 length is 14 residues. The assay was immunoSEQ multiplex PCR, and TCRdb's table has in-frame clones only and misses some. Of 60,000 to 95,000 clones in the sample, roughly 90% were seen once. The V and J genes are TRBV4-3 and TRBJ2-5, with D possibly being TRBD2 (5 bases). The sequenced sample was peripheral blood. This receptor was identified in a woman aged 80 or older with active or convalescent COVID-19. This CDR3 is CASSPGLGGETQYF. As DNA, the CDR3 is TGCGCCAGCAGCCCCGGCCTAGGAGGCGAGACCCAGTACTTC.